Following are 32 T cell receptor beta chains from one sample sequenced in a study of blood T cell repertoires in COVID-19. The repertoire was sequenced with immunoSEQ multiplex PCR; TCRdb's copy has only in-frame clones and lacks some. The sample records some 130,000 clones, around 90% being singletons. The specimen was peripheral blood. The receptors were gathered from a man between 60 and 75 years old with COVID-19, enrolled during active disease.

V usage is TRBV6-5 and J usage is TRBJ2-7; tentative D call: TRBD1 (6 bases). This CDR3 is 13 amino acids long. Germline CDR1 is MNHEY and CDR2 is SVGAGI. V lost 8 bases, J lost 4 bases, and 15 bases lay in between. CDR3 bases: TGTGCCAGCGGAACAGGGAGTGATTACGAGCAGTACTTC. This encodes CASGTGSDYEQYF.

V gene TRBV28 combines with J gene TRBJ1-2; no clear D. The CDR3 has 12 residues. The V gene's germline CDR1 is MDHEN and CDR2 SYDVKM. Trimming removed 4 bases from V and 8 bases from J, with 11 bases in between. In DNA form, the CDR3 reads TGTGCCAGCAGTTATACTCCCTCCGGCTACACCTTC. It yields the protein CASSYTPSGYTF.

This chain uses TRBV6-4 with TRBJ2-1; 13 bases are shared with TRBD2. Looked up from germline, CDR1 is MRHNA and CDR2 is SNTAGT. V gave up 3 bases and J gave up 5 bases; unmatched junction bases: 16. This CDR3 region has 20 residues. The CDR3 loop is CASSEFGTSGRARINNEQFF. CDR3 DNA: TGTGCCAGCAGTGAATTTGGAACTAGCGGGAGGGCCAGGATTAACAATGAGCAGTTCTTC.

In its sample, this clone was seen a few times. V and J are TRBV19 and TRBJ1-5; no clear D. Trimming cost V 5 bases and J 4 bases, with 21 bases left between them. Per the germline V gene, CDR1 is LNHDA and CDR2 is SQIVND (reference sequence). The CDR3 has 17 residues. CDR3 in amino acids: CASSPPIRKVSNQPQHF. In DNA form, the CDR3 reads TGTGCCAGTAGTCCCCCCATCAGGAAAGTATCAAATCAGCCCCAGCATTTT. Full variable domain (rest looked up from reference TRBV19 and TRBJ1-5): DGGITQSPKYLFRKEGQNVTLSCEQNLNHDAMYWYRQDPGQGLRLIYYSQIVNDFQKGDIAEGYSVSREKKESFPLTVTSAQKNPTAFYLCASSPPIRKVSNQPQHFGDGTRLSIL.

This clone was seen only once. This chain uses TRBV9 with TRBJ2-2; TRBD1 aligns across 8 bases. The V gene's germline CDR1 is SGDLS and CDR2 YYNGEE. V lost 2 bases to trimming and J lost 5 bases; unmatched junction nucleotides: 5. The CDR3 is 15 amino acids. The CDR3 reads CASSVQGAETGELFF. The CDR3 coding sequence is TGTGCCAGCAGCGTCCAGGGGGCTGAAACCGGGGAGCTGTTTTTT.

In its sample, this clone is medium-sized. The chain employs TRBV7-3 and TRBJ2-2; unclear D gene. The CDR3 length is 14 residues. Germline CDR1 reads SGHTA; CDR2 reads FQGTGA. V was trimmed by 2 bases and J by 2 bases, leaving 6 bases between them. CDR3 sequence (DNA): TGTGCCAGCAGCTTAGTACTCAACACCGGGGAGCTGTTTTTT. It yields the protein CASSLVLNTGELFF. Looking up the rest from reference TRBV7-3 and TRBJ2-2 gives the full variable domain: GAGVSQTPSNKVTEKGKYVELRCDPISGHTALYWYRQSLGQGPEFLIYFQGTGAADDSGLPNDRFFAVRPEGSVSTLKIQRTERGDSAVYLCASSLVLNTGELFFGEGSRLTVL.

This rearrangement joins TRBV6-2 or TRBV6-3 to TRBJ1-4; TRBD1 aligns across 11 bases. The V segment lost 6 bases and the J segment 8 bases; nucleotides outside the gene matches: 5. Germline assignment: CDR1 MNHEY and CDR2 SVGEGT. The length of the CDR3 is 14 residues. The CDR3 region has the DNA TGTGCCAGCAGCAGGGACAGGGGGGTAGAAAAACTGTTTTTT. Protein product: CASSRDRGVEKLFF.

The V gene is TRBV5-1, the J gene TRBJ2-7; possibly TRBD1 for D (5 bases). This CDR3 comprises 14 residues. Trimming shortened V by 0 bases and J by 4 bases, and 11 bases separated the two germline ends. Per the germline V gene, CDR1 is SGHRS and CDR2 is YFSETQ. The CDR3, as DNA: TGCGCCAGCAGCTTGGTTCCCGGACAATACGAGCAGTACTTC. This codes for CASSLVPGQYEQYF.

The chain links TRBV19 to TRBJ2-5, with 9 bases lining up with TRBD1. CDR1 and CDR2 (germline): LNHDA, SQIVND (reference sequence). This CDR3 contains 15 residues. V lost 4 bases to trimming and J lost 2 bases; unmatched junction nucleotides: 5. The CDR3 DNA sequence: TGTGCCAGTAGTAAGCCGGGACAGGGACAAGAGACCCAGTACTTC. It encodes CASSKPGQGQETQYF.

The rearrangement uses TRBV7-2 and TRBJ2-1; TRBD2 matches at 9 bases. The CDR3 extends over 15 amino acids. After removal of 5 bases from V and 0 bases from J, the junction contained 2 bases not matched to a gene. CDR1 and CDR2 (germline): SGHTA, FQGNSA. The CDR3 region is CASSISGSSYNEQFF. CDR3 nucleotide sequence: TGTGCCAGCAGCATTAGCGGGAGCTCCTACAATGAGCAGTTCTTC.

This chain links TRBV12-5 with TRBJ2-3; D unclear. The germline V gene has CDR1 LGHNT and CDR2 FRNRAP. The ends were cut back, 2 bases at V and 0 bases at J, with 6 bases in the middle. This CDR3 is built from 14 residues. In DNA form, the CDR3 reads TGTGCTAGTGGTTTGCAAGAGAGCACAGATACGCAGTATTTT. Protein product: CASGLQESTDTQYF.

This clone was picked up one time. This chain links TRBV11-2 with TRBJ2-3, with 7 bases matching TRBD1. Trimming at V came to 3 bases and at J to 6 bases, leaving 18 bases not matched to a gene. The CDR3 runs to 18 residues. Germline assignment: CDR1 SGHAT and CDR2 FQNNGV. The CDR3 protein is CASSLYTGAQGTADTQYF. CDR3 nucleotide sequence: TGTGCCAGCAGCTTGTACACAGGGGCACAGGGGACAGCGGATACGCAGTATTTT.

CDR3 DNA: TGTGCCACCAGTGATAGGAGGACTAGCGGACCCGGGGAGCTGTTTTTT. Its protein product is CATSDRRTSGPGELFF. J is TRBJ2-2 and V is TRBV24-1, with 10 bases aligning to TRBD2. J lost 6 bases, V lost 3 bases, and 6 bases had no gene match. This CDR3 region has 16 residues. CDR1 KGHDR and CDR2 SFDVKD come from the germline V gene.

The chain employs TRBV3-1 (or the pseudogene TRBV3-2) and TRBJ2-7; 11 bases align to TRBD1. The germline gives CDR1 LGHDT, CDR2 YNNKEL (reference sequence). V gave up 4 bases and J gave up 7 bases; unmatched junction bases: 12. There are 16 residues in the CDR3. CDR3 nucleotide sequence: TGTGCCAGCAGCCTTATAGGGGGACAGGGGGACTTTGAGCAGTACTTC. It encodes CASSLIGGQGDFEQYF.

The CDR3: CASSLWGRDSPNTEAFF. Written as DNA, the CDR3 is TGTGCCAGCAGTTTATGGGGCCGGGACAGCCCGAACACTGAAGCTTTCTTT. The chain recombines TRBV27 with TRBJ1-1; 7 bases match TRBD1. The length of the CDR3 is 17 residues. V shed 1 base, J shed 1 base, and the junction held 9 bases outside the gene matches. Germline values: CDR1 MNHEY, CDR2 SMNVEV (reference sequence).

The V and J genes are TRBV5-4 and TRBJ2-5; TRBD2 agrees at 11 bases. CDR3 length: 16 amino acids. Looked up from germline, CDR1 is SGHNT and CDR2 is YYREEE (reference sequence). V lost 4 bases and J lost 3; bases outside the gene matches: 8. The CDR3 spells CASSLILGLAEETQYF. The CDR3 coding sequence is TGTGCCAGCAGCCTAATATTGGGACTAGCGGAAGAGACCCAGTACTTC.

This chain uses TRBV28 with TRBJ2-3; 9 bases match TRBD1. The germline V gene has CDR1 MDHEN and CDR2 SYDVKM. CDR3 length: 16 amino acids. The V and J ends lost 5 bases and 2 bases, in that order; junction bases with no gene match: 8. CDR3 protein: CASSTLGQGNTDTQYF. The CDR3 region has the DNA TGTGCCAGCAGTACACTGGGACAGGGAAACACAGATACGCAGTATTTT.

This clone was found once. This chain connects TRBV6-5 to TRBJ2-1, with 9 bases aligning to TRBD1. Germline V gives CDR1 MNHEY, CDR2 SVGAGI. The CDR3 runs to 15 residues. The V gene end was trimmed by 6 bases and the J gene end by 5 bases; junction bases not matched to a gene: 8. DNA of the CDR3: TGTGCCAGCAGACAAGGACAGGGGAATCACAATGAGCAGTTCTTC. As protein: CASRQGQGNHNEQFF.

This clone occurred a few times. The chain is built from TRBV11-2 and TRBJ2-5, with 10 bases matching TRBD2. V lost 6 bases, J lost 4 bases, and 8 bases stayed unmatched. CDR1 and CDR2 from the germline V gene are SGHAT and FQNNGV. CDR3 size: 15 residues. CDR3 in DNA: TGTGCCAGCAGAGAAGCGGGAGGGCCAGTAGAGACCCAGTACTTC. Translation gives CASREAGGPVETQYF.

The J gene is TRBJ1-2, the V gene TRBV7-9; D unresolved. Looked up from germline, CDR1 is SEHNR and CDR2 is FQNEAQ (reference sequence). The CDR3 has 10 amino acids. Deletions cut 2 bases from V and 7 bases from J, with 2 bases between. Here the CDR3 reads CASSLLGYTF. Written as DNA, the CDR3 is TGTGCCAGCAGCTTACTTGGCTACACCTTC.

The chain couples TRBV18 to TRBJ1-1, with 10 bases that match TRBD1. This CDR3 spans 16 amino acids. Germline trimming cut 4 bases from V and 3 bases from J; bases unmatched to any gene: 8. CDR1 is KGHSH and CDR2 is LQKENI in the germline V gene. CDR3 bases: TGTGCCAGCTCACTCACCGGGACAGGGGATCACACTGAAGCTTTCTTT. Translated: CASSLTGTGDHTEAFF. Looking up the rest from reference TRBV18 and TRBJ1-1 gives the full variable domain: NAGVMQNPRHLVRRRGQEARLRCSPMKGHSHVYWYRQLPEEGLKFMVYLQKENIIDESGMPKERFSAEFPKEGPSILRIQQVVRGDSAAYFCASSLTGTGDHTEAFFGQGTRLTVV.

The V gene is TRBV4-2, the J gene TRBJ1-1; 8 bases match TRBD1. Germline V lookup: CDR1 LGHNA, CDR2 YNFKEQ. With V trimmed by 0 bases and J by 3 bases, 6 bases remained unmatched. The CDR3 contains 16 residues. In nucleotides, the CDR3 is TGTGCCAGCAGCCAAGATTCAGGGGGCGCGGACACTGAAGCTTTCTTT. This translates into CASSQDSGGADTEAFF.

The V gene is TRBV6-5, the J gene TRBJ1-1, with 9 bases matching TRBD1. Germline V lookup: CDR1 MNHEY, CDR2 SVGAGI. There are 14 residues in the CDR3. V trimming: 4 bases; J trimming: 4 bases; junction bases outside the gene matches: 4. The CDR3 coding sequence is TGTGCCAGCAGTTCCTTGACAGGGGGCACTGAAGCTTTCTTT. This gives the protein CASSSLTGGTEAFF.

CDR3 region: CASSIVASGMVEQYF. In DNA, the CDR3 is TGTGCCAGTAGTATAGTGGCTAGCGGGATGGTGGAGCAGTACTTC. The chain has TRBV19 and TRBJ2-7, with 9 bases lining up with TRBD2. Germline CDR1 is LNHDA and CDR2 is SQIVND (reference sequence). CDR3 length equals 15 residues. V lost 1 base to trimming and J lost 7 bases; unmatched junction nucleotides: 8.

The V gene is TRBV18, the J gene TRBJ1-5; TRBD1 matches at 9 bases. CDR3 length: 16 amino acids. Germline assignment: CDR1 KGHSH and CDR2 LQKENI. V lost 6 bases and J lost 6; bases outside the gene matches: 12. CDR3 residues: CASSSQGQGMFQPQHF. Here the CDR3 DNA reads TGTGCCAGCTCCTCCCAAGGACAGGGGATGTTTCAGCCCCAGCATTTT.

CDR3 DNA: TGCGCCAGCAGCTCCATTACTAGCGGGAGCTCCTACGAGCAGTACTTC. This translates into CASSSITSGSSYEQYF. The rearrangement links TRBV5-1 to TRBJ2-7, with 11 bases matching TRBD2. This CDR3 has 16 amino acids. V was pared by 3 bases and J by 0 bases, with 5 bases of the junction left unmatched. CDR1 and CDR2 (germline): SGHRS, YFSETQ.

The chain is built from TRBV6-5 and TRBJ2-1; D perhaps matches TRBD1 (6 bases). V lost 5 bases and J 4 bases, leaving 15 bases between the germline ends. The germline V gene has CDR1 MNHEY and CDR2 SVGAGI. This CDR3 region has 15 residues. CDR3 loop: CASSTLQGNYNEQFF. CDR3 DNA: TGTGCCAGCAGTACTCTACAGGGAAATTACAATGAGCAGTTCTTC.

The gene calls are TRBV12-3 or TRBV12-4 and TRBJ2-7; 7 nucleotides match TRBD2. The length of the CDR3 is 12 residues. After removal of 8 bases from V and 6 bases from J, the junction contained 7 bases not matched to a gene. CDR3 nucleotide sequence: TGTGCCAGCGGGGAGGGGTTAAGCGAGCAGTACTTC. Translation gives CASGEGLSEQYF.

J is TRBJ2-2 and V is TRBV9; the D gene is possibly TRBD2 (5 bases). The germline V and J ends were trimmed by 2 bases and 0 bases, with 8 bases remaining between them. Germline loops: CDR1 SGDLS, CDR2 YYNGEE. CDR3 length: 15 residues. As DNA, the CDR3 is TGTGCCAGCAGCGTTATCGGGACGAACACCGGGGAGCTGTTTTTT. Its protein is CASSVIGTNTGELFF.

The chain combines TRBV10-3 with TRBJ2-1; TRBD1 matches at 9 bases. CDR1 is ENHRY and CDR2 is SYGVKD in the germline V gene. The CDR3 is made up of 15 amino acids. V was pared by 3 bases and J by 9 bases, with 9 bases of the junction left unmatched. CDR3 DNA sequence: TGTGCCATCAGTGAATTTGAACAGGGGGCGGGTGAGCAGTTCTTC. Encoded protein: CAISEFEQGAGEQFF.

The CDR3 protein is CASSQAPGGTTEAFF. The CDR3, as DNA: TGCGCCAGCAGCCAAGCTCCAGGGGGAACCACTGAAGCTTTCTTT. V is TRBV4-3 and J is TRBJ1-1; 7 positions match TRBD1. Per germline, CDR1 LGHNA and CDR2 YSLEER. Germline trimming cut 1 base from V and 4 bases from J; bases unmatched to any gene: 6. This CDR3 is 15 amino acids long.

The chain has TRBV5-1 and TRBJ2-7, with D possibly being TRBD2 (7 bases). The germline gives CDR1 SGHRS, CDR2 YFSETQ. The CDR3 is 16 amino acids. The V end lost 0 bases, the J end lost 1 base, and 14 bases lay between the germline ends. The CDR3 bases are TGCGCCAGCAGCTTGGGCCCTCGGGGGGCATCCTACGAGCAGTACTTC. As protein: CASSLGPRGASYEQYF. Full variable domain (rest looked up from reference TRBV5-1 and TRBJ2-7): KAGVTQTPRYLIKTRGQQVTLSCSPISGHRSVSWYQQTPGQGLQFLFEYFSETQRNKGNFPGRFSGRQFSNSRSEMNVSTLELGDSALYLCASSLGPRGASYEQYFGPGTRLTVT.